This TCR beta chain is drawn from a study of T-cell reconstitution after alpha-beta-depleted transplantation in children. Study-level results: Surviving recipient T cells and thymic progenitors produced the high day-60 TCRbeta diversity seen in some patients. After one year, T-cell counts and TCRbeta diversity mostly came from new T cells. There were reportedly several hundred expanded graft clones from which alpha-beta T cells came about two months after transplant.

In the case of this clonotype: Its antigen is not known.

Construction of the TCRbeta library involved unique molecular identifiers. A single record per CDR3 protein comes from TCRdb applying MiXCR to the PCR reads. The sample records fewer than 700,000 distinct CDR3 sequences, 10% to 15% being singletons. This CDR3 region has 15 residues. With V trimmed by 4 bases and J by 4 bases, 7 bases remained unmatched. CDR1 and CDR2 (germline): LGHDT, YNNKEL (reference sequence). The chain carries TRBV3-1 and TRBJ1-1; TRBD1 matches at 9 bases. This clonotype was obtained from a male patient between 5 and 17 years old who had a stem cell transplant for acute myeloid leukemia, so the T cells may come from the graft donor. Here the sequenced sample was PBMCs, mostly from graft donor cells, taken 360 days after TCRalphabeta/CD19-depleted stem cell transplant. This CDR3 reads CASSLATGGITEAFF. CDR3 bases: TGTGCCAGCAGCCTCGCGACAGGGGGTATCACTGAAGCTTTCTTT.